This TCR beta chain was captured in a study of cytomegalovirus exposure and HLA in healthy donors. Broader study findings: In a later analysis, a genetic analysis reported fewer productive-TCR N-insertions in an Asian-associated ancestry cluster than the cohort average. Investigators reported more than 150 TCR beta chains as tied to cytomegalovirus.

CDR3 length equals 14 residues. The V gene lost 0 bases and the J gene lost 1 base, with 7 bases spanning the gap. Per the germline V gene, CDR1 is SGDLS and CDR2 is YYNGEE. With regard to this clone: Its antigen is unknown.

The PCR employed 60 Vbeta primers together with 13 Jbeta primers. Here immunoSEQ multiplex PCR was the method, and the copy in TCRdb shows in-frame clones only, minus some. The sample carries roughly 99,000 clones, roughly 80% recorded once. The V gene is TRBV9, the J gene TRBJ1-1; D unresolved. The TCR sequence derives from a man between 60 and 70 years old in good health and CMV-seropositive. Sequenced material: PBMCs. The CDR3 sequence: CASSVGAENTEAFF. The DNA for the CDR3 is TGTGCCAGCAGCGTAGGCGCGGAGAACACTGAAGCTTTCTTT. Filled out from reference TRBV9 and TRBJ1-1, the complete variable domain reads DSGVTQTPKHLITATGQRVTLRCSPRSGDLSVYWYQQSLDQGLQFLIQYYNGEERAKGNILERFSAQQFPDLHSELNLSSLELGDSALYFCASSVGAENTEAFFGQGTRLTVV.